The 24 T cell receptor beta chains given below trace back to one sample, sequenced in a study of T-cell memory formation after mild COVID-19. TCRdb called the 5' RACE reads again in MiXCR, with one record for every CDR3 protein. Of about 360,000 distinct CDR3 sequences listed, around an eighth were seen once; the top ten hold roughly 22%. The sequencing input was PBMCs or a T cell subset sorted from them (not recorded which). These receptors came from a man younger than 35 who had mild COVID-19 (a few samples of this study predate the infection). Cell type and time point are not known.

Many counts were recorded for this clonotype. The V call is TRBV7-2, the J call TRBJ2-5; either TRBD1 or TRBD2 may fit D (5 bases each). CDR3 size: 14 residues. The V gene lost 5 bases and the J gene lost 4 bases, with 14 bases spanning the gap. The germline V gene has CDR1 SGHTA and CDR2 FQGNSA. CDR3 protein: CASSRQSGRETQYF. For the CDR3, the DNA is TGTGCCAGCAGCCGACAGAGCGGACGAGAGACCCAGTACTTC.

This clonotype was detected only a few times. The gene calls are TRBV7-9 and TRBJ2-3, with 9 bases fitting TRBD1. V dropped 3 bases and J dropped 4; count of bases not matched to a gene: 17. This CDR3 comprises 19 residues. CDR1 and CDR2 (germline): SEHNR, FQNEAQ (reference sequence). The CDR3 reads CASSFTILRQGEGADTQYF. As DNA, the CDR3 is TGTGCCAGCAGCTTCACCATCCTTCGACAGGGGGAGGGTGCAGATACGCAGTATTTT.

In this sample, this clonotype turned up many times. V gene TRBV7-2 combines with J gene TRBJ2-3; D may correspond to TRBD1 or TRBD2 (5 bases each). CDR1 and CDR2 from the germline V gene are SGHTA and FQGNSA. The CDR3 extends over 14 amino acids. V lost 6 bases, J lost 6 bases, and 16 bases lay in between. For the CDR3, the DNA is TGTGCCAGCAGTCTGGACGGGACCCTTGATACGCAGTATTTT. It yields the protein CASSLDGTLDTQYF.

This clonotype occurred a few times. CDR3 amino acids: CASSPAGNWYGYTF. In DNA form, the CDR3 reads TGTGCCAGCAGCCCTGCAGGGAACTGGTATGGCTACACCTTC. The chain carries TRBV7-9 and TRBJ1-2; a weak D match, TRBD1 (5 bases). Germline V gene lookup returns CDR1 SEHNR and CDR2 FQNEAQ (reference sequence). The CDR3 sequence is 14 residues long. The V end was cut by 5 bases, the J end by 5 bases, with 15 bases between.

J is TRBJ1-5 and V is TRBV6-1; tentative D call: TRBD1 (5 bases). V dropped 3 bases and J dropped 13 bases, with 19 bases sitting between them. CDR1 MNHNS and CDR2 SASEGT come from the germline V gene. CDR3 size: 14 residues. The CDR3 DNA reads as TGTGCCAGCAGTGACCTGGCGGGGCCCGGGCCACAGCATTTT. The encoded protein is CASSDLAGPGPQHF.

This clonotype was recorded at least ten times. This sequence joins TRBV5-4 and TRBJ2-1; 7 positions agree with TRBD2. Germline CDR1 and CDR2: SGHNT and YYREEE (reference sequence). V lost 1 base, J lost 2 bases, and 6 bases stayed unmatched. This CDR3 contains 16 residues. CDR3 loop: CASSLRRGSTYNEQFF. CDR3 DNA sequence: TGTGCCAGCAGCTTGCGGCGGGGGTCAACCTACAATGAGCAGTTCTTC.

The sample holds a few counts of this clonotype. The rearrangement uses TRBV7-3 and TRBJ2-1; tentative D call: TRBD2 (6 bases). Trimming took 6 bases from V and 7 from J, leaving 22 bases between them. Germline CDR1 reads SGHTA; CDR2 reads FQGTGA. The CDR3 totals 16 residues. CDR3 coding DNA: TGTGCCAGCAGTCAGCTAGGCGGGGCTACTTGGAATGAGCAGTTCTTC. This sequence encodes CASSQLGGATWNEQFF. The full variable domain, rest sourced from reference TRBV7-3 and TRBJ2-1, is GAGVSQTPSNKVTEKGKYVELRCDPISGHTALYWYRQSLGQGPEFLIYFQGTGAADDSGLPNDRFFAVRPEGSVSTLKIQRTERGDSAVYLCASSQLGGATWNEQFFGPGTRLTVL.

This rearrangement joins TRBV7-9 to TRBJ2-3; perhaps D is TRBD1 or TRBD2 (6 bases each). Looked up from germline, CDR1 is SEHNR and CDR2 is FQNEAQ (reference sequence). There are 15 residues in the CDR3. Trimming took 5 bases from V and 4 from J, leaving 16 bases between them. The CDR3 bases are TGTGCCAGCAGCCCCACAGGGACTCAGTCAGATACGCAGTATTTT. Encoded protein: CASSPTGTQSDTQYF.

This clonotype occurred a few times. The V gene is TRBV12-3 or TRBV12-4, the J gene TRBJ1-5, with TRBD1 identical over 7 bases. CDR3 length: 14 residues. The V and J ends lost 8 bases and 6 bases, in that order; junction bases with no gene match: 10. CDR3 region: CASRGRGFGQPQHF. CDR3 nucleotides: TGTGCCAGCCGAGGCAGGGGGTTCGGTCAGCCCCAGCATTTT.

In its sample, this clonotype was seen a few times. The chain joins TRBV3-1 to TRBJ1-6; maybe TRBD1 (6 bases). Trimming took 6 bases from V and 4 from J, leaving 16 bases between them. There are 16 residues in the CDR3. Germline V lookup: CDR1 LGHDT, CDR2 YNNKEL (reference sequence). DNA for the CDR3: TGTGCCAGCAGAGAAGTGGGGGGGCGGTATAATTCACCCCTCCACTTT. It encodes CASREVGGRYNSPLHF. Combining the CDR3 with reference TRBV3-1 and TRBJ1-6 gives the whole variable domain DTAVSQTPKYLVTQMGNDKSIKCEQNLGHDTMYWYKQDSKKFLKIMFSYNNKELIINETVPNRFSPKSPDKAHLNLHINSLELGDSAVYFCASREVGGRYNSPLHFGNGTRLTVT.

There are a few counts of this clonotype. The chain has TRBV5-5 and TRBJ2-1; 7 bases fit TRBD1. With V trimmed by 4 bases and J by 3 bases, 7 bases remained unmatched. Looked up from germline, CDR1 is SGHKS and CDR2 is YYEKEE (reference sequence). The CDR3 is made up of 15 amino acids. The CDR3 reads CASSSTGENYNEQFF. The CDR3 DNA is TGTGCCAGCAGCAGTACAGGGGAGAACTACAATGAGCAGTTCTTC.

J is TRBJ2-2 and V is TRBV5-6; 8 bases map to TRBD2. The germline V gene encodes CDR1 SGHDT and CDR2 YYEEEE. The CDR3 is made up of 19 amino acids. Trimming removed 0 bases from V and 1 base from J; junction bases left unmatched: 11. CDR3 protein: CASSLGPGGLAGNTGELFF. The CDR3 nucleotides are TGTGCCAGCAGCTTGGGCCCTGGCGGTCTAGCGGGGAACACCGGGGAGCTGTTTTTT.

The chain is built from TRBV7-9 and TRBJ2-3; 8 nucleotides align to TRBD2. The V and J ends lost 10 bases and 1 base, in that order; junction bases with no gene match: 1. Germline CDR1 SEHNR, CDR2 FQNEAQ (reference sequence). The CDR3 covers 12 residues. The CDR3 is CATRGGTDTQYF. CDR3 bases: TGTGCCACGCGGGGGGGCACAGATACGCAGTATTTT.

This clonotype was detected only a few times. This chain links TRBV20-1 with TRBJ1-6, with TRBD1 as a possible D gene (5 bases). Germline lookup yields CDR1 DFQATT and CDR2 SNEGSKA (reference sequence). Deletions cut 6 bases from V and 4 bases from J, with 10 bases between. The length of the CDR3 is 13 residues. The CDR3 DNA follows: TGCAGTGCCCCCGGGACTTATAATTCACCCCTCCACTTT. Translation: CSAPGTYNSPLHF.

The V and J genes are TRBV19 and TRBJ2-5; D may match TRBD1 or TRBD2 (5 bases each). V was clipped by 7 bases and J by 3 bases, with 15 bases between them. Germline V CDR1 and CDR2: LNHDA, SQIVND (reference sequence). This CDR3 region has 14 residues. DNA of the CDR3: TGTGCCAGTAACTACGGGACGGTCAAAGAGACCCAGTACTTC. It is translated as CASNYGTVKETQYF. Based on the CDR3 plus reference TRBV19 and TRBJ2-5, the full variable domain is DGGITQSPKYLFRKEGQNVTLSCEQNLNHDAMYWYRQDPGQGLRLIYYSQIVNDFQKGDIAEGYSVSREKKESFPLTVTSAQKNPTAFYLCASNYGTVKETQYFGPGTRLLVL.

This clonotype was counted many times. The chain has TRBV6-1 and TRBJ2-2, with 13 nucleotides matching TRBD2. The germline V gene has CDR1 MNHNS and CDR2 SASEGT. After removal of 3 bases from V and 5 bases from J, the junction contained 9 bases not matched to a gene. This CDR3 has 18 residues. The CDR3 nucleotides read TGTGCCAGCAGTGAGACTAGCGGGGGGTGGCCACGAACCGGGGAGCTGTTTTTT. Protein product: CASSETSGGWPRTGELFF.

The rearrangement links TRBV4-1 to TRBJ2-2; 10 bases align to TRBD2. Germline assignment: CDR1 MGHRA and CDR2 YSYEKL. V was pared by 0 bases and J by 1 base, with 5 bases of the junction left unmatched. The CDR3 is 18 residues long. The DNA of the CDR3 is TGCGCCAGCAGCCAAGATCTTATAGCGGGGGGGAACACCGGGGAGCTGTTTTTT. Its protein is CASSQDLIAGGNTGELFF.

The table lists this clonotype with a few counts. The chain joins TRBV5-1 to TRBJ2-1, with D uncertain. CDR3 size: 13 residues. CDR1 is SGHRS and CDR2 is YFSETQ in the germline V gene. The ends were cut back, 0 bases at V and 9 bases at J, with 10 bases in the middle. This CDR3 reads CASSLEVLSEQFF. In DNA form, the CDR3 reads TGCGCCAGCAGCTTGGAGGTTTTGTCTGAGCAGTTCTTC.

The CDR3 region has the DNA TGTGCCAGCAGTCCGGGACAGGGAATGGACACTGAAGCTTTCTTT. Its protein is CASSPGQGMDTEAFF. The genes are TRBV12-3 or TRBV12-4 and TRBJ1-1, with 9 bases identical to TRBD1. This CDR3 contains 15 residues. Trimming cost V 5 bases and J 3 bases; bases outside gene matches: 7.

The DNA of the CDR3 is TGTGCCAGCAGTACAGGGGATGGAAACACCATATATTTT. This encodes CASSTGDGNTIYF. J is TRBJ1-3 and V is TRBV7-2, with 7 bases fitting TRBD1. The V and J ends lost 6 bases and 3 bases, in that order; junction bases with no gene match: 2. In germline, CDR1 is SGHTA, CDR2 FQGNSA. The CDR3 has 13 residues.

V gene TRBV10-3 combines with J gene TRBJ1-2; the D gene is possibly TRBD1 (5 bases). CDR3 length equals 14 residues. Trimming removed 10 bases from V and 0 bases from J, with 15 bases in between. Germline assignment: CDR1 ENHRY and CDR2 SYGVKD. The CDR3 sequence: CATGRETTNYGYTF. The CDR3 DNA is TGTGCCACGGGGCGAGAAACTACTAACTATGGCTACACCTTC.

This clonotype was detected only a few times. The rearrangement uses TRBV6-2 or TRBV6-3 and TRBJ2-7; D unresolved. Deletions cut 2 bases from V and 5 bases from J, with 7 bases between. This CDR3 contains 12 residues. Germline loops: CDR1 MNHEY, CDR2 SVGEGT. CDR3 in DNA: TGTGCCAGCAGTTACCGCCTGGACGAGCAGTACGTC. It translates to CASSYRLDEQYV.

There are a few counts of this clonotype. The chain is built from TRBV10-3 and TRBJ2-5, with 7 bases fitting TRBD2. The CDR3 totals 16 residues. Germline CDR1 reads ENHRY; CDR2 reads SYGVKD. The trim removed 4 bases at V and 5 bases at J, leaving 13 bases unmatched. This CDR3 is CAISAGTAGDGETQYF. DNA for the CDR3: TGTGCCATCAGTGCCGGGACCGCGGGGGATGGGGAGACCCAGTACTTC.

This clonotype was recorded many times. The V gene is TRBV5-1, the J gene TRBJ2-3; 11 nucleotides align to TRBD2. The V and J ends lost 0 bases and 2 bases, in that order; junction bases with no gene match: 5. The CDR3 runs to 17 residues. The germline gives CDR1 SGHRS, CDR2 YFSETQ. The CDR3 reads CASSLAVAGGITDTQYF. CDR3 nucleotides: TGCGCCAGCAGCTTGGCGGTAGCGGGGGGGATCACAGATACGCAGTATTTT.